A single sample gave rise to the 4 T cell receptor beta chains below, sequenced in a study of OX40 agonist ivuxolimab in advanced cancers. The assay was immunoSEQ multiplex PCR, and TCRdb's table has in-frame clones only and misses some. Here the sample spans almost 85,000 clones, approximately 95% being singletons. Material: CD4+ or CD8+ T cells sorted from blood, obtained in a trial of the OX40 agonist ivuxolimab. All receptors derive from an adult with an advanced solid tumor such as melanoma, head and neck, liver or kidney cancer.

The chain recombines TRBV7-2 with TRBJ2-1; D ambiguous. Per germline, CDR1 SGHTA and CDR2 FQGNSA. This CDR3 comprises 12 residues. The V end was cut by 1 base, the J end by 12 bases, with 10 bases between. CDR3: CASSLGKQSQFF. DNA for the CDR3: TGTGCCAGCAGCTTAGGGAAACAGTCGCAGTTCTTC.

By share, this clone ranks as medium-sized. The V and J genes are TRBV10-3 and TRBJ2-3; 10 nucleotides match TRBD2. V trimming: 2 bases; J trimming: 2 bases; junction bases outside the gene matches: 4. The germline V gene encodes CDR1 ENHRY and CDR2 SYGVKD. This CDR3 region has 16 residues. This CDR3 is CAISEIAGGITDTQYF. In DNA, the CDR3 is TGTGCCATCAGTGAGATAGCGGGAGGTATCACAGATACGCAGTATTTT.

The sample holds a few counts of this clone. One end of the junction fails to match germline, which may point to a read error. V usage is TRBV5-3 and J usage is TRBJ1-2; D unclear. TRBV5-3 is given ORF status, its function remaining uncertain. The CDR3 is made up of 15 amino acids. For the CDR3, the DNA is TGTGCCAGCAGCTTGGAAGCTTACAGCCAATATGGCTACACCTTC. Protein sequence: CASSLEAYSQYGYTF.

V usage is TRBV6-5 and J usage is TRBJ2-7, with 7 bases fitting TRBD2. Per germline, CDR1 MNHEY and CDR2 SVGAGI. This CDR3 comprises 12 residues. CDR3 amino acids: CAAGPLSYEQYF. The CDR3 nucleotides read TGTGCAGCGGGGCCCCTCTCCTACGAGCAGTACTTC.